This TCR beta chain emerged from a study of blood T cell repertoires in COVID-19. Study-level information: From T cells, B-cell-depleted T cells, or PBMCs came the material, which was cDNA or gDNA.

The repertoire was sequenced with immunoSEQ multiplex PCR; TCRdb's copy has only in-frame clones and lacks some. The sample includes around 230,000 clones, roughly 88% of them seen just once. Trimming removed 5 bases from V and 4 bases from J, with 5 bases in between. The CDR3 runs to 11 residues. Input material: peripheral blood. V and J are TRBV12-3 or TRBV12-4 and TRBJ2-5, with no clear D. This receptor was identified in a man aged 30-40 years who had recovered from COVID-19. The CDR3 region is CASSPSETQYF. The CDR3 DNA follows: TGTGCCAGCAGTCCGTCAGAGACCCAGTACTTC.